This entry describes one TCR beta chain. From germline, CDR1 is SGHTA and CDR2 FQGNSA. Trimming removed 3 bases at V and 2 bases at J, with 8 bases between. The CDR3 loop spans 14 amino acids. The method was immunoSEQ multiplex PCR; TCRdb's version includes in-frame clones alone and lacks a portion of them. This table holds hundreds of thousands of clones, more than 80% found once. The sample belongs to a study of Ad26.COV2.S vaccination and SARS-CoV-2 variants. Treatment described: over 15 received Ad26.COV2.S at low or high dose, single or two shots; about 5 received placebo; per-sample allocation not given. Sampling was done on day 63 after the first vaccine or placebo injection.

This TCR came from a person aged 18-60 years who received the Ad26.COV2.S COVID-19 vaccine or a placebo. The specimen comprised peripheral blood, sampled in a trial of Ad26.COV2.S vaccine versus placebo. The chain joins TRBV7-2 to TRBJ2-1, with D hard to call. The CDR3 loop is CASSLPGPYNEQFF. DNA for the CDR3: TGTGCCAGCAGCTTGCCGGGTCCCTACAATGAGCAGTTCTTC.